This T cell receptor beta chain is from a study of identical twins. Healthy Caucasian individuals made up all the donors. One entry per CDR3 protein results from TCRdb running MiXCR on the 5' RACE reads. The sample records 690,000 or so distinct CDR3 sequences, 5.5% to 6.5% being singletons. Study-level findings and limits: Weaker excess twin sharing was observed in beta out-of-frame sequences. Insertions were fewer in abundant cord blood beta clonotypes, whereas memory repertoires showed none of this pattern.

This clonotype was seen repeatedly, ten times or more. The antigen is undetermined. Germline assignment: CDR1 SGDLS and CDR2 YYNGEE. This CDR3 is 15 amino acids long. Trimming took off 0 bases at V and 4 bases at J, with 13 bases between the two ends. The sequence came from a man aged 18-30 years in good health. V gene TRBV9 combines with J gene TRBJ1-2, with D perhaps matching TRBD1 (5 bases). Source material: naive T cells sorted from blood. CDR3 nucleotide sequence: TGTGCCAGCAGCGTAGTATCCGGGGGAAGCTATGGCTACACCTTC. This translates into CASSVVSGGSYGYTF. The variable domain in full, completed from reference TRBV9 and TRBJ1-2, reads DSGVTQTPKHLITATGQRVTLRCSPRSGDLSVYWYQQSLDQGLQFLIQYYNGEERAKGNILERFSAQQFPDLHSELNLSSLELGDSALYFCASSVVSGGSYGYTFGSGTRLTVV.